One and the same sample provided the 26 T cell receptor beta chains below, sequenced in a study of cytomegalovirus exposure and HLA in healthy donors. In the PCR, 60 Vbeta and 13 Jbeta primers were used. Sequencing was performed with immunoSEQ multiplex PCR; in TCRdb, only in-frame clones are kept and a portion is missing. The table records 85,000 to 95,000 clones, over 65% of them present only once. The sequencing input was PBMCs. Every receptor here comes from a man aged 25 to 40 in good health and CMV-seropositive.

J is TRBJ1-2 and V is TRBV2, with 7 bases matching TRBD1. The germline gives CDR1 SNHLY, CDR2 FYNNEI. The length of the CDR3 is 16 residues. With 6 bases clipped from V and 3 bases from J, the junction kept 13 bases outside the gene matches. CDR3 amino acids: CASSTGAGLVYYGYTF. The CDR3 bases are TGTGCCAGCAGCACAGGGGCAGGGCTCGTGTACTATGGCTACACCTTC.

V gene TRBV19 combines with J gene TRBJ1-2; 7 nucleotides line up with TRBD1. The ends lost 6 bases at V and 0 bases at J; junction bases unmatched: 7. Germline lookup yields CDR1 LNHDA and CDR2 SQIVND (reference sequence). The CDR3 contains 15 residues. CDR3: CASSKGARTNYGYTF. In nucleotides, the CDR3 is TGTGCCAGTAGCAAGGGGGCCCGAACTAACTATGGCTACACCTTC.

CDR3 in amino acids: CAISDSPGLAPQETQYF. The CDR3 DNA reads as TGTGCCATCAGTGACTCACCCGGACTAGCGCCACAAGAGACCCAGTACTTC. The V gene is TRBV10-3, the J gene TRBJ2-5; TRBD2 aligns across 9 bases. J was trimmed by 2 bases and V by 3 bases; bases with no gene match: 10. CDR1 ENHRY and CDR2 SYGVKD come from the germline V gene. CDR3 length equals 17 residues.

The chain uses TRBV2 and TRBJ1-5; D is undetermined. The germline gives CDR1 SNHLY, CDR2 FYNNEI. The CDR3 is made up of 12 amino acids. V lost 4 bases, J lost 11 bases, and 12 bases lay in between. The DNA for the CDR3 is TGTGCCAGCAGTGTTAGTAGCCGAGCCCAGCATTTT. This codes for CASSVSSRAQHF.

This chain connects TRBV7-9 to TRBJ2-7; the match to TRBD2 covers 11 bases. CDR1 and CDR2 (germline): SEHNR, FQNEAQ (reference sequence). The CDR3 runs to 15 residues. Losses at the gene ends were 4 bases for V and 4 bases for J; bases not matched to a gene: 6. CDR3 in DNA: TGTGCCAGCAGCTCTACTAGCGGGAGCCTTTACGAGCAGTACTTC. This sequence encodes CASSSTSGSLYEQYF.

The CDR3 sequence is CSMTWDGYTF. The CDR3 bases are TGCAGTATGACTTGGGATGGCTACACCTTC. The chain recombines TRBV20-1 with TRBJ1-2; D unclear. Germline V gives CDR1 DFQATT, CDR2 SNEGSKA (reference sequence). V lost 8 bases, J lost 6 bases, and 10 bases lay in between. This CDR3 is built from 10 residues.

The genes are TRBV4-2 and TRBJ2-2; TRBD2 aligns across 14 bases. The CDR3 spans 17 residues. Trimming took 0 bases from V and 6 from J; bases not matched to a gene: 3. The germline V gene has CDR1 LGHNA and CDR2 YNFKEQ. CDR3 in DNA: TGTGCCAGCAGCCAAGATGAGGGACTAGCGGGAGCCGGGGAGCTGTTTTTT. It yields the protein CASSQDEGLAGAGELFF.

This clone occurred a few times. The gene calls are TRBV6-1 and TRBJ1-5, with TRBD1 identical over 7 bases. CDR3 length: 13 amino acids. V was clipped by 9 bases and J by 3 bases; unmatched bases: 5. CDR1 and CDR2 (germline): MNHNS, SASEGT. CDR3 loop: CASSTGSNQPQHF. CDR3 nucleotides: TGTGCCAGTTCGACAGGGTCCAATCAGCCCCAGCATTTT.

This clone was counted between two and nine times. This chain uses TRBV5-1 with TRBJ2-2; 9 positions agree with TRBD2. Per germline, CDR1 SGHRS and CDR2 YFSETQ. J was trimmed by 0 bases and V by 5 bases; bases with no gene match: 14. The CDR3 spans 19 residues. CDR3: CASSLRAGTSKPNTGELFF. The CDR3 region has the DNA TGCGCCAGCAGTCTTCGAGCCGGGACTAGCAAGCCGAACACCGGGGAGCTGTTTTTT. Based on the CDR3 plus reference TRBV5-1 and TRBJ2-2, the full variable domain is KAGVTQTPRYLIKTRGQQVTLSCSPISGHRSVSWYQQTPGQGLQFLFEYFSETQRNKGNFPGRFSGRQFSNSRSEMNVSTLELGDSALYLCASSLRAGTSKPNTGELFFGEGSRLTVL.

The chain uses TRBV7-6 and TRBJ2-7; 10 bases agree with TRBD1. Trimming removed 5 bases from V and 5 bases from J; junction bases left unmatched: 12. The CDR3 sequence is 16 residues long. Germline V gene lookup returns CDR1 SGHVS and CDR2 FNYEAQ. CDR3 in DNA: TGTGCCAGCAGCCTAATTGAGGGACAGGGGTCGCACGAGCAGTACTTC. As protein: CASSLIEGQGSHEQYF.

The chain joins TRBV10-3 to TRBJ2-3, with 8 bases that match TRBD2. The germline V gene encodes CDR1 ENHRY and CDR2 SYGVKD. CDR3 length: 14 amino acids. The V and J ends lost 6 bases and 1 base, in that order; junction bases with no gene match: 3. The CDR3 loop is CAISGGVGTDTQYF. CDR3 nucleotide sequence: TGTGCCATCAGCGGGGGGGTCGGCACAGATACGCAGTATTTT.

The V gene is TRBV6-5, the J gene TRBJ2-5, with D possibly TRBD2 on 7 matching bases. The CDR3 runs to 15 residues. The V gene's germline CDR1 is MNHEY and CDR2 SVGAGI. Trimming took off 2 bases at V and 5 bases at J, with 15 bases between the two ends. As DNA, the CDR3 is TGTGCCAGCAGTTACCTGGGGGGGGCGCAGGAGACCCAGTACTTC. It translates to CASSYLGGAQETQYF.

The chain carries TRBV30 and TRBJ1-5, with 7 bases matching TRBD1. J gave up 0 bases and V 5 bases, and 4 bases lay outside the gene matches. The CDR3 spans 14 residues. Germline loops: CDR1 GTSNPN, CDR2 SVGIG (reference sequence). The DNA of the CDR3 is TGTGCCTGGTCGGGACAGATTAGCAATCAGCCCCAGCATTTT. Its translation: CAWSGQISNQPQHF.

The chain couples TRBV11-2 to TRBJ1-1; D not resolved. The CDR3 sequence is 13 residues long. CDR1 SGHAT and CDR2 FQNNGV come from the germline V gene. The V gene lost 7 bases and the J gene lost 1 base, with 10 bases spanning the gap. The CDR3 here is CASTLAGNTEAFF. The CDR3 DNA reads as TGTGCCAGCACCCTAGCGGGGAACACTGAAGCTTTCTTT. Filled out from reference TRBV11-2 and TRBJ1-1, the complete variable domain reads EAGVAQSPRYKIIEKRQSVAFWCNPISGHATLYWYQQILGQGPKLLIQFQNNGVVDDSQLPKDRFSAERLKGVDSTLKIQPAKLEDSAVYLCASTLAGNTEAFFGQGTRLTVV.

This clone was recorded at least ten times. The V and J genes are TRBV5-6 and TRBJ1-1, with D possibly being TRBD1 (5 bases). The CDR3 covers 16 residues. The germline V and J ends were trimmed by 2 bases and 1 base, with 15 bases remaining between them. Looked up from germline, CDR1 is SGHDT and CDR2 is YYEEEE. CDR3 region: CASSLGARTTNTEAFF. CDR3 nucleotides: TGTGCCAGCAGCTTAGGGGCTCGCACGACGAACACTGAAGCTTTCTTT.

The V gene is TRBV9, the J gene TRBJ2-7; the match to TRBD2 covers 8 bases. V was pared by 4 bases and J by 2 bases, with 5 bases of the junction left unmatched. From germline, CDR1 is SGDLS and CDR2 YYNGEE. The CDR3 loop spans 14 amino acids. CDR3 sequence (DNA): TGTGCCAGCAGCTCAGACGGGGGGGCCTACGAGCAGTACTTC. Its translation: CASSSDGGAYEQYF.

The V call is TRBV30, the J call TRBJ2-2; 9 nucleotides line up with TRBD1. Germline loops: CDR1 GTSNPN, CDR2 SVGIG (reference sequence). The CDR3 runs 14 residues. The V segment lost 5 bases and the J segment 5 bases; nucleotides outside the gene matches: 6. Here the CDR3 DNA reads TGTGCCTGGGAGAGGACAGGGGAAACCGGGGAGCTGTTTTTT. Translating gives CAWERTGETGELFF.

The V and J genes are TRBV5-5 and TRBJ1-1, with 12 nucleotides matching TRBD1. This CDR3 comprises 15 residues. The junction had 9 bases not matched to a gene; V was cut back by 2 bases and J by 10 bases. Germline CDR1 reads SGHKS; CDR2 reads YYEKEE (reference sequence). This chain's CDR3 is CASSFGTGGASRAFF. The DNA for the CDR3 is TGTGCCAGCAGCTTCGGGACAGGGGGCGCTTCTCGAGCTTTCTTT.

The V gene is TRBV4-3, the J gene TRBJ1-1; no firm D call. The CDR3 totals 14 residues. Looked up from germline, CDR1 is LGHNA and CDR2 is YSLEER. Trimming pared 0 bases from V and 3 bases from J, leaving 8 bases between. Written as DNA, the CDR3 is TGCGCCAGCAGCCAAGAGTCCGGTTACACTGAAGCTTTCTTT. This gives the protein CASSQESGYTEAFF.

The chain recombines TRBV7-7 with TRBJ2-5; 7 bases fit TRBD1. The CDR3 is 13 amino acids. The junction had 4 bases not matched to a gene; V was cut back by 4 bases and J by 5 bases. Germline CDR1 is SSHAT and CDR2 is FNYEAQ (reference sequence). The CDR3 is CASSSDRLETQYF. The CDR3 DNA reads as TGTGCCAGCAGCTCGGACAGGTTGGAGACCCAGTACTTC.

The sample holds a few counts of this clone. This rearrangement joins TRBV6-5 to TRBJ1-1, with D perhaps matching TRBD1 (6 bases). CDR1 MNHEY and CDR2 SVGAGI come from the germline V gene. The V and J ends lost 7 bases and 0 bases respectively, with 15 bases between them. The CDR3 is 15 residues long. This chain's CDR3 is CASTAEGGLNTEAFF. CDR3 DNA: TGTGCCAGCACCGCAGAAGGGGGTCTGAACACTGAAGCTTTCTTT.

This clone occurred a few times. The chain uses TRBV25-1 and TRBJ2-7; D not certain. Trimming removed 0 bases from V and 9 bases from J, with 9 bases in between. CDR3 length: 12 residues. Germline V gene sequence: CDR1 MGHDK, CDR2 SYGVNS. Here the CDR3 reads CASSEYQAGQYF. The CDR3 DNA reads as TGTGCCAGCAGTGAATACCAGGCAGGGCAGTACTTC.

The chain carries TRBV7-9 and TRBJ1-6; weak D call: TRBD1 (5 bases). Germline V CDR1 and CDR2: SEHNR, FQNEAQ (reference sequence). This CDR3 is 14 amino acids long. The V end lost 3 bases, the J end lost 10 bases, and 13 bases lay between the germline ends. CDR3 amino acids: CASSFGQGRSPLHF. The DNA of the CDR3 is TGTGCCAGCAGCTTCGGCCAGGGCCGATCACCCCTCCACTTT.

This clone has only one observation. The rearrangement uses TRBV6-1 and TRBJ1-2, with D uncertain. The CDR3 extends over 15 amino acids. Germline-derived CDR1 and CDR2 are MNHNS and SASEGT. Trimming removed 3 bases from V and 3 bases from J, with 14 bases in between. The CDR3: CASSEAASSHYGYTF. Here the CDR3 DNA reads TGTGCCAGCAGTGAGGCGGCTAGCAGCCACTATGGCTACACCTTC.

The chain has TRBV29-1 and TRBJ1-5; 7 bases line up with TRBD1. This CDR3 comprises 15 residues. Germline CDR1 is SQVTM and CDR2 is ANQGSEA. The V and J ends lost 7 bases and 1 base, in that order; junction bases with no gene match: 10. CDR3 protein: CSASTGKRSNQPQHF. As DNA, the CDR3 is TGCAGCGCCTCGACAGGGAAACGGAGCAATCAGCCCCAGCATTTT.

The chain has TRBV6-6 and TRBJ1-1, with D tentatively TRBD1 (5 bases). The CDR3 is 11 residues long. The V end was cut by 10 bases, the J end by 1 base, with 7 bases between. CDR1 is MNHNY, CDR2 SVGAGI, per germline (reference sequence). The CDR3: CATTANTEAFF. For the CDR3, the DNA is TGTGCCACGACAGCGAACACTGAAGCTTTCTTT.